These T cell receptor beta chains were read from a single sample in a study of blood T cell repertoires in COVID-19. The repertoire was sequenced with immunoSEQ multiplex PCR; TCRdb's copy has only in-frame clones and lacks some. Seen here are 200,000 or so clones, about 87% observed once, and the top ten hold less than 3%. The specimen was peripheral blood. These receptors came from a man aged 25 to 40 with COVID-19, enrolled during active disease. Each CDR3 is given with its conserved first and last residue. D genes are given only for firm matches. Some rows mark clone size as missing; the rest say once, few, many or name a class of expanded clone.

d_call	j_call	cdr3_length	clone_size	v_call	cdr3_aa	cdr3_nt
.	TRBJ1-2	16	.	TRBV6-4	CASSEGPGMDPYGYTF	TGTGCCAGCAGTGAGGGCCCCGGAATGGATCCCTATGGCTACACCTTC
TRBD1	TRBJ1-6	15	.	TRBV6-5	CASRSTGQYNSPLHF	TGTGCCAGCAGGTCAACGGGACAGTATAATTCACCCCTCCACTTT
.	TRBJ2-7	14	.	TRBV28	CASSLSEGPYEQYF	TGTGCCAGCAGTTTATCGGAGGGGCCCTACGAGCAGTACTTC
TRBD1	TRBJ1-1	15	.	TRBV2	CASMGTGGSATEAFF	TGTGCCAGCATGGGGACAGGGGGATCGGCCACTGAAGCTTTCTTT
.	TRBJ2-7	13	.	TRBV5-1	CASSLLTGSEQYF	TGCGCCAGCAGCCTATTGACTGGGTCCGAGCAGTACTTC
.	TRBJ2-2	15	.	TRBV5-1	CATSGGFTNTGELFF	TGCGCCACCTCTGGCGGTTTTACGAACACCGGGGAGCTGTTTTTT
TRBD1	TRBJ1-2	11	.	TRBV30	CASRTGGGYTF	TGTGCCTCACGGACAGGGGGCGGCTACACCTTC
TRBD1	TRBJ2-1	14	few	TRBV5-4	CASSLGDRANEQFF	TGTGCCAGCAGCTTGGGGGACAGGGCCAATGAGCAGTTCTTC
.	TRBJ1-2	18	.	TRBV21-1	CASSPSGGRGPRPYGYTF	TGTGCCAGCAGCCCATCCGGGGGCAGGGGGCCCCGACCGTATGGCTACACCTTC
.	TRBJ1-2	15	.	TRBV7-2	CASSLRGRGAYGYTF	TGTGCCAGCAGCTTAAGGGGCAGGGGAGCCTATGGCTACACCTTC
.	TRBJ1-4	14	once	TRBV7-9	CASPSGGANEKLFF	TGTGCCAGCCCGAGCGGGGGAGCTAATGAAAAACTGTTTTTT
TRBD1	TRBJ1-1	16	.	TRBV28	CASSSTPGTGVWGAFF	TGTGCCAGCAGTTCTACCCCCGGGACAGGGGTATGGGGAGCTTTCTTT
.	TRBJ1-1	11	.	TRBV24-1	CATSDTREVFF	TGTGCCACCAGTGATACACGAGAGGTTTTCTTT
.	TRBJ2-3	16	.	TRBV4-3	CASSQGSSPYTDTQYF	TGCGCCAGCAGCCAAGGATCCTCGCCCTACACAGATACGCAGTATTTT
.	TRBJ2-3	16	once	TRBV30	CAWSVVWGPRTDTQYF	TGTGCCTGGAGTGTAGTGTGGGGGCCTCGCACAGATACGCAGTATTTT
TRBD1	TRBJ1-1	16	.	TRBV28	CASSPRTGRVYTEAFF	TGTGCCAGCAGTCCCCGGACAGGGCGGGTGTACACTGAAGCTTTCTTT
.	TRBJ2-7	14	.	TRBV4-3	CASSQDRSSYEQYF	TGCGCCAGCAGCCAAGATCGTTCGTCCTACGAGCAGTACTTC
TRBD2	TRBJ2-7	13	.	TRBV30	CAWSVTGGYEQYF	TGTGCCTGGAGTGTAACGGGAGGGTACGAGCAGTACTTC
TRBD2	TRBJ2-7	19	few	TRBV28	CASSSFPGTSATGSYEQYF	TGTGCCAGCAGTAGTTTTCCCGGGACTAGCGCGACTGGTTCTTACGAGCAGTACTTC
.	TRBJ2-3	20	.	TRBV11-3	CASSLGRATTSFGTTDTQYF	TGTGCCAGCAGCTTAGGGAGGGCGACTACTAGTTTTGGGACCACAGATACGCAGTATTTT
.	TRBJ2-2	13	.	TRBV2	CASAGSNTGELFF	TGTGCCAGCGCAGGATCGAACACCGGGGAGCTGTTTTTT
.	TRBJ1-2	12	few	TRBV9	CASSSQGNGYTF	TGTGCCAGCAGCTCACAGGGCAATGGCTACACCTTC
.	TRBJ2-7	13	.	TRBV27	CASGPGDSYEQYF	TGTGCCAGCGGTCCGGGGGACTCCTACGAGCAGTACTTC
.	TRBJ1-1	20	.	TRBV21-1	CASSTARDRLGGVVCTEAFF	TGTGCCAGCAGCACCGCCCGGGACAGGCTAGGAGGGGTGGTGTGCACTGAAGCTTTCTTT
.	TRBJ1-3	14	.	TRBV11-2	CASSLTGTGNTIYF	TGTGCCAGCAGCTTAACCGGGACAGGAAACACCATATATTTT
.	TRBJ2-7	15	.	TRBV30	CAWAPGWQGPYEQYF	TGTGCCTGGGCTCCCGGGTGGCAGGGCCCCTACGAGCAGTACTTC
.	TRBJ2-7	13	.	TRBV6-2/TRBV6-3	CASSYSSTAEQYF	TGTGCCAGCAGTTACTCGTCGACAGCCGAGCAGTACTTC
TRBD1	TRBJ2-7	14	once	TRBV2	CASSWTGSRYEQYF	TGTGCCAGCAGTTGGACAGGGTCTCGGTACGAGCAGTACTTC
TRBD1	TRBJ2-7	14	.	TRBV6-5	CASRTGTGAVEQYF	TGTGCCAGCAGAACCGGGACAGGAGCAGTCGAGCAGTACTTC
TRBD1	TRBJ1-2	16	.	TRBV5-1	CASSSVQGAANYGYTF	TGCGCCAGCAGCTCGGTACAGGGGGCGGCTAACTATGGCTACACCTTC
TRBD1	TRBJ2-1	15	.	TRBV10-3	CAISGGQGSYNEQFF	TGTGCCATCAGCGGAGGACAGGGCTCCTACAATGAGCAGTTCTTC
.	TRBJ1-1	14	.	TRBV18	CASSPRGFRAEAFF	TGTGCCAGCTCACCACGAGGCTTTCGGGCTGAAGCTTTCTTT
.	TRBJ1-5	12	.	TRBV29-1	CSATTGNQPQHF	TGCAGCGCCACCACAGGGAATCAGCCCCAGCATTTT
.	TRBJ1-1	13	.	TRBV5-8	CASRAGLGTEAFF	TGTGCCAGCAGGGCGGGCCTGGGCACTGAAGCTTTCTTT
.	TRBJ1-2	12	.	TRBV10-1	CASSELEDGYTF	TGCGCCAGCAGTGAGTTGGAGGATGGCTACACCTTC
TRBD2	TRBJ2-5	14	.	TRBV2	CASREPSGGETQYF	TGTGCCAGCAGGGAGCCTAGCGGGGGGGAGACCCAGTACTTC
.	TRBJ1-4	14	.	TRBV28	CASSLYPMREKLFF	TGTGCCAGCAGTTTATACCCCATGCGGGAAAAACTGTTTTTT
.	TRBJ1-2	12	few	TRBV30	CARLDSAYGYTF	TGTGCCAGGTTGGACAGTGCCTATGGCTACACCTTC
.	TRBJ1-2	15	.	TRBV5-5	CASSSGAALNYGYTF	TGTGCCAGCAGCTCTGGGGCAGCCCTTAACTATGGCTACACCTTC
.	TRBJ1-3	13	.	TRBV7-7	CASSLGTGNTIYF	TGTGCCAGCAGCTTAGGTACTGGAAACACCATATATTTT
.	TRBJ1-6	12	.	TRBV5-4	CASSFYPSPLHF	TGTGCCAGCAGCTTCTATCCGTCACCCCTCCACTTT
TRBD1	TRBJ1-2	16	.	TRBV6-2/TRBV6-3	CASSYSVLDRGYGYTF	TGTGCCAGCAGTTACTCGGTCTTGGACAGGGGATATGGCTACACCTTC
TRBD1	TRBJ1-4	15	.	TRBV4-3	CASSPGTGGNEKLFF	TGCGCCAGCAGCCCCGGGACAGGGGGGAATGAAAAACTGTTTTTT
.	TRBJ1-3	14	.	TRBV9	CASSAGHPGNTIYF	TGTGCCAGCAGCGCCGGACACCCTGGAAACACCATATATTTT
.	TRBJ1-1	13	.	TRBV19	CASSTPVNTEAFF	TGTGCCAGTAGCACTCCTGTGAACACTGAAGCTTTCTTT
TRBD1	TRBJ2-7	12	.	TRBV6-1	CASSERGTVPNF	TGTGCCAGCAGTGAAAGGGGGACAGTCCCGAACTTC
TRBD1	TRBJ1-5	16	.	TRBV5-4	CASSLGGTGGNQPQHF	TGTGCCAGCAGCTTGGGGGGGACAGGGGGAAATCAGCCCCAGCATTTT
TRBD1	TRBJ1-2	15	.	TRBV7-3	CASSPGQGVGYGYTF	TGTGCCAGCAGCCCCGGACAGGGGGTGGGATATGGCTACACCTTC
.	TRBJ2-1	14	few	TRBV29-1	CSVEEEAPYNEQFF	TGCAGCGTTGAAGAGGAGGCCCCCTACAATGAGCAGTTCTTC
.	TRBJ2-1	15	.	TRBV19	CASSKGTSPYNEQFF	TGTGCCAGTAGTAAAGGGACTTCCCCTTACAATGAGCAGTTCTTC
.	TRBJ2-7	15	few	TRBV5-6	CASSFDLVRDYEQYF	TGTGCCAGCAGCTTCGATCTAGTCAGGGACTACGAGCAGTACTTC
.	TRBJ2-3	15	.	TRBV9	CASSVGGRGTDTQYF	TGTGCCAGCAGCGTAGGGGGTAGGGGCACGGATACGCAGTATTTT
.	TRBJ2-2	15	once	TRBV9	CASSVAGLLDGELFF	TGTGCCAGCAGCGTAGCCGGACTGTTGGACGGGGAGCTGTTTTTT
.	TRBJ2-7	13	once	TRBV5-4	CASSIGQTYEQYF	TGTGCCAGCAGCATCGGACAGACCTACGAGCAGTACTTC
.	TRBJ2-7	15	.	TRBV9	CASSVGENSHYEQYF	TGTGCCAGCAGCGTAGGGGAGAACTCCCATTACGAGCAGTACTTC